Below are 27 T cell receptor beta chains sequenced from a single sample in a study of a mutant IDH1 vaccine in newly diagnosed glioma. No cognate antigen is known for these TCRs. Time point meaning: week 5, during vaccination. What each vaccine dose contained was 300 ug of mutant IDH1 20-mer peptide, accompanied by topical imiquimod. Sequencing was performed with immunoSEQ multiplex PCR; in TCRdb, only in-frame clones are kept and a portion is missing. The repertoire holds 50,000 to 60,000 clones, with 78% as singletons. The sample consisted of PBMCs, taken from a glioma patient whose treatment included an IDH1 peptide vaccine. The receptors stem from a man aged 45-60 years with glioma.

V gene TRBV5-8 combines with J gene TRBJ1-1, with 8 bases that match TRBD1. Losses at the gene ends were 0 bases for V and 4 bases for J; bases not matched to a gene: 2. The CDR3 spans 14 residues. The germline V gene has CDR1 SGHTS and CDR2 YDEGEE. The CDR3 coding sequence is TGTGCCAGCAGCTTGGGACAGGGGCGCACTGAAGCTTTCTTT. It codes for CASSLGQGRTEAFF. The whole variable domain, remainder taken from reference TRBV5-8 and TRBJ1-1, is EAGVTQSPTHLIKTRGQQATLRCSPISGHTSVYWYQQALGLGLQFLLWYDEGEERNRGNFPPRFSGRQFPNYSSELNVNALELEDSALYLCASSLGQGRTEAFFGQGTRLTVV.

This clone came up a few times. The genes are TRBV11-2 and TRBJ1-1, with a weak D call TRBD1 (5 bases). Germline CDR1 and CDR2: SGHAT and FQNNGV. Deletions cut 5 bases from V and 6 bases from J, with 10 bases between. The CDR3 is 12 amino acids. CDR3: CASSTRGPEAFF. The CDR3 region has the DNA TGTGCCAGCAGCACGAGGGGTCCTGAAGCTTTCTTT.

The CDR3 bases are TGCAGCGTTAAGACCTCAACTGAAGCTTTCTTT. Its protein product is CSVKTSTEAFF. The chain links TRBV29-1 to TRBJ1-1; D gene unclear. The CDR3 is made up of 11 amino acids. Trimming cost V 5 bases and J 5 bases, with 9 bases left between them. The germline CDR1 and CDR2 sequences are SQVTM and ANQGSEA.

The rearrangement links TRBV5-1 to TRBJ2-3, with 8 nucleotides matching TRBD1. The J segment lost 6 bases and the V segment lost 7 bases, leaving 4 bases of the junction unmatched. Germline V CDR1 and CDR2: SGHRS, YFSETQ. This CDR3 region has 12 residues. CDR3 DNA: TGCGCCAGCCGGACAGGGCACGATACGCAGTATTTT. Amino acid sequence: CASRTGHDTQYF.

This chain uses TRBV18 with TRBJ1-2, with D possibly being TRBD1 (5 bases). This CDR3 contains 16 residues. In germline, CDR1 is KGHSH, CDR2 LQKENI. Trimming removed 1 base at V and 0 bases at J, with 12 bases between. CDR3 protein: CASSPLDSLANYGYTF. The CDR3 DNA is TGTGCCAGCTCACCACTAGACAGCCTAGCTAACTATGGCTACACCTTC.

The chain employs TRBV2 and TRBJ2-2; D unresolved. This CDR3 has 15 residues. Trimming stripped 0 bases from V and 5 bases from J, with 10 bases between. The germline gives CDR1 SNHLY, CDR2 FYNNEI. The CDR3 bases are TGTGCCAGCAGTGAAGCGCTGGGAAGGACCGGGGAGCTGTTTTTT. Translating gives CASSEALGRTGELFF.

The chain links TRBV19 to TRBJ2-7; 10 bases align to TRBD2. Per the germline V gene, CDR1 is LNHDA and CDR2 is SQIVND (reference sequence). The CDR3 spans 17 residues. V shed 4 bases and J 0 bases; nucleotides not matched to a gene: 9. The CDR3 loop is CASSKRLAGEISYEQYF. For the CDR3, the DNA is TGTGCCAGTAGTAAAAGGCTAGCGGGGGAAATCTCCTACGAGCAGTACTTC.

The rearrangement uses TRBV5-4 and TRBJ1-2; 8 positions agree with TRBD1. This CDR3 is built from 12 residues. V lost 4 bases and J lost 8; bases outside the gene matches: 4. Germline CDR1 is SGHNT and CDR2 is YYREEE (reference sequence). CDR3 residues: CASSLDREGYTF. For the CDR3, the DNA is TGTGCCAGCAGCCTGGACAGGGAGGGCTACACCTTC. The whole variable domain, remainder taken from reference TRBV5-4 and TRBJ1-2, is ETGVTQSPTHLIKTRGQQVTLRCSSQSGHNTVSWYQQALGQGPQFIFQYYREEENGRGNFPPRFSGLQFPNYSSELNVNALELDDSALYLCASSLDREGYTFGSGTRLTVV.

The CDR3 region is CSVATPGLAGGTDTQYF. CDR3 nucleotides: TGCAGCGTTGCCACCCCGGGACTAGCGGGGGGCACAGATACGCAGTATTTT. The chain couples TRBV29-1 to TRBJ2-3; 14 bases are shared with TRBD2. The germline V gene encodes CDR1 SQVTM and CDR2 ANQGSEA. V was clipped by 4 bases and J by 1 base; unmatched bases: 7. The CDR3 length is 17 residues.

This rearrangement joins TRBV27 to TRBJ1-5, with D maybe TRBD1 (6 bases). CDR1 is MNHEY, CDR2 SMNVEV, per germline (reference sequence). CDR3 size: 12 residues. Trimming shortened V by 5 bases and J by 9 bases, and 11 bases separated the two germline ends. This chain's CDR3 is CASSGGGAPQHF. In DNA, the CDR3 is TGTGCCAGCAGTGGGGGGGGCGCGCCCCAGCATTTT.

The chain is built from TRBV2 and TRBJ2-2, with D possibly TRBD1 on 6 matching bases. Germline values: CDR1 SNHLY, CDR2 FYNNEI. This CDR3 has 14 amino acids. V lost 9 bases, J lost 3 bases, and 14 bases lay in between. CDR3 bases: TGTGCCAGACGGACAGCCCGAGACACCGGGGAGCTGTTTTTT. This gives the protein CARRTARDTGELFF. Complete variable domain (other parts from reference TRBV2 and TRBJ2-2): EPEVTQTPSHQVTQMGQEVILRCVPISNHLYFYWYRQILGQKVEFLVSFYNNEISEKSEIFDDQFSVERPDGSNFTLKIRSTKLEDSAMYFCARRTARDTGELFFGEGSRLTVL.

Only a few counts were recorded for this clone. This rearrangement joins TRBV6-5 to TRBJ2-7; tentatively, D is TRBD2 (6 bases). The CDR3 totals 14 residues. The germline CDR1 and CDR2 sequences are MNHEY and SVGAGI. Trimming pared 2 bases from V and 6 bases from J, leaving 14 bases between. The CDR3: CASSYGRRGGEQYF. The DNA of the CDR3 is TGTGCCAGCAGTTACGGGAGAAGGGGAGGCGAGCAGTACTTC.

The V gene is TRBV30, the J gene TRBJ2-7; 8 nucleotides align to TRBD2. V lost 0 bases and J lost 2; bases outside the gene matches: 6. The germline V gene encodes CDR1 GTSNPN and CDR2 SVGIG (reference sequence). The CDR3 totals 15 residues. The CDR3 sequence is CAWSVAGGGTYEQYF. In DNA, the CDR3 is TGTGCCTGGAGTGTCGCGGGGGGCGGGACCTACGAGCAGTACTTC. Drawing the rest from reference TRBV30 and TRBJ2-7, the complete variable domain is SQTIHQWPATLVQPVGSPLSLECTVEGTSNPNLYWYRQAAGRGLQLLFYSVGIGQISSEVPQNLSASRPQDRQFILSSKKLLLSDSGFYLCAWSVAGGGTYEQYFGPGTRLTVT.

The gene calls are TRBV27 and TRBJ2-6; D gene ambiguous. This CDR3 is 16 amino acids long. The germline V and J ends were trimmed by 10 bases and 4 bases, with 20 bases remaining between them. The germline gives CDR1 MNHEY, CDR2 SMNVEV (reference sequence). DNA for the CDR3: TGTGCCACCCGTTCGACAAGCATGCTCGGGGCCAACGTCCTGACTTTC. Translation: CATRSTSMLGANVLTF.

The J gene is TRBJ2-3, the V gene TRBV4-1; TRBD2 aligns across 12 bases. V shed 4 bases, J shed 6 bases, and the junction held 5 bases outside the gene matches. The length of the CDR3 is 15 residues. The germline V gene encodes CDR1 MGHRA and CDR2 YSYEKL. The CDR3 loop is CASSPTSGGGDTQYF. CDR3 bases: TGCGCCAGCAGCCCGACTAGCGGGGGAGGCGATACGCAGTATTTT.

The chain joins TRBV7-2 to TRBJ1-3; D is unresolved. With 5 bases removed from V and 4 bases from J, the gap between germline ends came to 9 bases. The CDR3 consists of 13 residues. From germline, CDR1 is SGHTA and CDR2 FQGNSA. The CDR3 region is CASSPYMGNTIYF. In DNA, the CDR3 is TGTGCCAGCAGCCCGTACATGGGAAACACCATATATTTT.

CDR3 region: CAFVSSGANVLTF. Here the CDR3 DNA reads TGTGCTTTTGTTAGCTCTGGGGCCAACGTCCTGACTTTC. The chain recombines TRBV30 with TRBJ2-6; no reliable D call. CDR3 size: 13 residues. Looked up from germline, CDR1 is GTSNPN and CDR2 is SVGIG (reference sequence).

DNA for the CDR3: TGTGCCTGGAGTGTAAAGCGGGGGACAGGGGGTCTGAACACTGAAGCTTTCTTT. Protein product: CAWSVKRGTGGLNTEAFF. The chain has TRBV30 and TRBJ1-1; 11 positions match TRBD1. The CDR3 loop spans 18 amino acids. CDR1 is GTSNPN, CDR2 SVGIG, per germline (reference sequence). The V segment lost 0 bases and the J segment 0 bases; nucleotides outside the gene matches: 9. Full variable domain (rest looked up from reference TRBV30 and TRBJ1-1): SQTIHQWPATLVQPVGSPLSLECTVEGTSNPNLYWYRQAAGRGLQLLFYSVGIGQISSEVPQNLSASRPQDRQFILSSKKLLLSDSGFYLCAWSVKRGTGGLNTEAFFGQGTRLTVV.

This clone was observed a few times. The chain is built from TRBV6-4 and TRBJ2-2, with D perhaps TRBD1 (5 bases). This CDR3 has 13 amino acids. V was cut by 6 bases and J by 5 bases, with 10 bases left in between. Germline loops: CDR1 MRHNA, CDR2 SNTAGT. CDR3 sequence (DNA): TGTGCCAGCAGGCCGGACATTACCGGGGAGCTGTTTTTT. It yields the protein CASRPDITGELFF.

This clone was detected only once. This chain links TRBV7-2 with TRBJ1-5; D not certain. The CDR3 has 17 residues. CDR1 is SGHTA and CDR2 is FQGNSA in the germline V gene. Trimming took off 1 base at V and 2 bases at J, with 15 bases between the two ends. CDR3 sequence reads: CASSLESPLGGNQPQHF. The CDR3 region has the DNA TGTGCCAGCAGCTTAGAGTCCCCTCTCGGTGGCAATCAGCCCCAGCATTTT.

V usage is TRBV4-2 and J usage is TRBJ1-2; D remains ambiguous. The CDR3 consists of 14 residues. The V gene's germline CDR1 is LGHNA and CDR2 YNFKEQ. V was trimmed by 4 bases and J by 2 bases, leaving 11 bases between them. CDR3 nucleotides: TGTGCCAGCAGCCCAGAGAGGACGAACTATGGCTACACCTTC. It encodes CASSPERTNYGYTF.

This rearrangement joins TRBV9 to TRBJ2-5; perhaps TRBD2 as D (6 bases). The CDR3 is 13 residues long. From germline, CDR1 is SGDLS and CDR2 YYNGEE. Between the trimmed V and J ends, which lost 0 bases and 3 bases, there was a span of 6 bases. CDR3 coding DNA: TGTGCCAGCAGCGTAGGCGGGAAAGAGACCCAGTACTTC. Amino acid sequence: CASSVGGKETQYF.

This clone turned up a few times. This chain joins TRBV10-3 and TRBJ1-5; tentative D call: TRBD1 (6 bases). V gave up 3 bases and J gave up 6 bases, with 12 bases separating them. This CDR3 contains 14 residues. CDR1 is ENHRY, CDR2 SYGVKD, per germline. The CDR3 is CAISERQGSQPQHF. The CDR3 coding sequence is TGTGCCATCAGTGAAAGGCAGGGGAGTCAGCCCCAGCATTTT.

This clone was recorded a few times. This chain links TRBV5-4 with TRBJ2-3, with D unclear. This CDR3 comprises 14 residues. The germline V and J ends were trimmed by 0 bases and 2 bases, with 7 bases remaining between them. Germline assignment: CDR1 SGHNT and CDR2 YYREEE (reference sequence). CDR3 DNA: TGTGCCAGCAGCTTGGAGGCGGTCACAGATACGCAGTATTTT. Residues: CASSLEAVTDTQYF.

This CDR3 reads CATSPYRALRPNSPLHF. CDR3 coding DNA: TGTGCCACCTCACCTTACAGGGCCCTTCGGCCGAATTCACCCCTCCACTTT. The V and J genes are TRBV27 and TRBJ1-6, with D perhaps TRBD1 (6 bases). This CDR3 is 17 amino acids long. CDR1 MNHEY and CDR2 SMNVEV come from the germline V gene (reference sequence). The V and J ends lost 10 bases and 7 bases respectively, with 26 bases between them.

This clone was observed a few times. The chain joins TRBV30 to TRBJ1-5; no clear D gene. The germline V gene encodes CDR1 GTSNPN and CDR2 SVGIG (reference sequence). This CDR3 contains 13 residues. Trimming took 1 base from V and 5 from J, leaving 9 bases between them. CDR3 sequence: CAWSDSFYQPQHF. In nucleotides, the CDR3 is TGTGCCTGGAGTGACAGCTTTTATCAGCCCCAGCATTTT.

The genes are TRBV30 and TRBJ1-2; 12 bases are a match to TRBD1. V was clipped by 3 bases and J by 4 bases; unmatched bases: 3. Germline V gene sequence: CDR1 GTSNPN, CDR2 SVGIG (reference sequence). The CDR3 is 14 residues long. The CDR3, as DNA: TGTGCCTGGAGCGGGACAGGGGGCGGCTATGGCTACACCTTC. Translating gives CAWSGTGGGYGYTF.